Below, one T cell receptor (beta chain) is given with its context. This record belongs to a study of glioma-infiltrating T cells after dendritic cell vaccination. The wider study: Between about 2003 and 2013, patients got autologous tumor lysate-pulsed dendritic cell vaccines.

All glioblastoma patients lacked an isocitrate dehydrogenase mutation. PBMC were collected before vaccination, two weeks after the third vaccination, and at progression. Profiled with immunoSEQ multiplex PCR; TCRdb holds only in-frame clones, not every one. Of 45,000 to 50,000 clones in the sample, 85% are singletons; the top ten hold roughly 11%. This receptor was obtained from a human donor with glioblastoma. The source was blood, collected before dendritic cell vaccination.

In nucleotides, the CDR3 is TGTGCCAGCAGCGTAGCGGACAGGGGGCAAGGGGAGCAGTACTTC. Its translation: CASSVADRGQGEQYF. The chain uses TRBV9 and TRBJ2-7; 11 positions match TRBD1. CDR1 and CDR2 from the germline V gene are SGDLS and YYNGEE. This CDR3 spans 15 amino acids. The V gene end was trimmed by 0 bases and the J gene end by 7 bases; junction bases not matched to a gene: 6.